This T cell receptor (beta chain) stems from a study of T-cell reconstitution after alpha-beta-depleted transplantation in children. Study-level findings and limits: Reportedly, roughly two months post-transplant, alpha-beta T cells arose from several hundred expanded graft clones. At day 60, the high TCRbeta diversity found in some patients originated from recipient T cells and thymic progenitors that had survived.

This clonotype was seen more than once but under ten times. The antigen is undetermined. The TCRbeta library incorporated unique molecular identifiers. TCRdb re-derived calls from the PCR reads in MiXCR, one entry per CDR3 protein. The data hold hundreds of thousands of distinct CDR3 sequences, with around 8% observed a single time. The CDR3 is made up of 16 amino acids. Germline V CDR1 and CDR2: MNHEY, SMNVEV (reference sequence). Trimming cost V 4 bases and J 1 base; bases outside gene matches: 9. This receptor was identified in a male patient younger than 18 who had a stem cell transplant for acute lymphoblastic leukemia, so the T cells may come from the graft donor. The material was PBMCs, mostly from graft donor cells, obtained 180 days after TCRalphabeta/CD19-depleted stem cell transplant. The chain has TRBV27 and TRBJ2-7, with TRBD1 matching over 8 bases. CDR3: CASSYGRTGPSYEQYF. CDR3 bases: TGTGCCAGCAGTTATGGTCGGACAGGGCCTTCCTACGAGCAGTACTTC.